The sequence of this T cell receptor (beta chain) was determined in a study of siplizumab effects on memory and regulatory T cells (dated by TCRdb to about 2019). General notes on the study: The study examined how the anti-CD2 antibody siplizumab affects alloreactive T-cell subsets in allogeneic mixed lymphocyte reactions built from human PBMCs. Broader findings and caveats from the paper: Roughly 75-97% of proliferating CD4+ or CD8+ clones could not be assigned a naive or memory phenotype. Because sequences at frequencies below about 10^-5 were poorly captured, only a minor fraction of alloreactive clones could be mapped back to unstimulated subsets. Unstimulated naive T cells appeared to be more diverse than memory T cells, and naive cells seemed to make a substantial contribution to the alloresponse. Among mappable alloreactive CD4+ clones, an average Treg-derived fraction of 68.8% was observed with siplizumab, compared with 26.9% in control reactions. No functional confirmation was obtained for the suppressive function of proliferating Tregs from siplizumab cultures. The cumulative frequency of alloreactive sequences traceable to unstimulated CD4+ memory T cells was significantly reduced by siplizumab.

Unstimulated CD4+ memory cells were also sequenced in three donor pairs, together with CD4+ naive, CD8+ TEMRA, CD8+ naive and CD8+ effector memory subsets. Sorted unstimulated T cells and proliferating T cells recovered from mixed lymphocyte reactions were subjected to TCRbeta CDR3 sequencing. Fresh whole blood from over eight HLA-typed healthy donors served as the source for isolating PBMCs. Of note for this clone: The antigen it binds to is not known. Per-base qualities were not stored, and no clone one base away is much larger.

The method was the immunoSEQ multiplex PCR assay. About 10^5 TCR templates per sample were assayed by the deep sequencing platform. Genomic DNA extracted from sorted T cells was used for TCRbeta CDR3 sequencing. Under the source paper's analysis protocol: The R programming language was used for the clonal analysis of the TCRbeta CDR3 data. Alloreactive CD4+ and CD8+ clones were identified by comparing unstimulated samples to CFSE-low samples taken after the reaction. Regulatory or non-regulatory origin was assigned to alloreactive CD4+ clones by matching of sequences to sorted unstimulated Treg and non-Treg repertoires. TCRdb took over this immuneACCESS table, retaining in-frame rearrangements with V and J assigned. Such tables are incomplete; in checked studies, under half of the missing clones stem from an unresolved V gene, and the remainder is unexplained. V and J calls and clone size come straight from that table; D and trimming were deduced from the DNA. Within this sample are roughly 64,000 clones, with approximately 96% of them counted one time only. In total, the top ten clones hold more than 0.075% of the sample.

The source is a human donor in good health. The sample was naive CD8+ T cells sorted from blood. The cell subset or site label, read with the paper, signifies: unstimulated naive T cells.

The DNA sequence reads TGTGCTAGTTATCCCAGGGACACCGGGGAGCTGTTTTTT. It codes for CASYPRDTGELFF. This chain joins TRBV12-5 to TRBJ2-2; TRBD1 could be the D gene, as 5 bases match. V is reduced by 8 bases and J by 3 bases, leaving a spacing of 10 bases between them. Measured from the cysteine to the phenylalanine, the CDR3 is 13 residues long. Here the CDR3 DNA is all that survives: 39 bases in frame from base 1. The germline V gene supplies CDR1 LGHNT and CDR2 FRNRAP.